One sample yielded the 26 T cell receptor beta chains listed below, sequenced in a study of T cell changes during pregnancy in multiple sclerosis. Produced via immunoSEQ multiplex PCR; TCRdb's table is partial and in-frame only. The sample has approximately 47,000 clones; 70% to 90% are singletons. The sample was peripheral blood, taken in the first trimester of pregnancy. Every receptor here comes from a female donor with multiple sclerosis, enrolled in a pregnancy study.

The V gene is TRBV5-1, the J gene TRBJ2-3; no firm D call. This CDR3 is built from 16 residues. Germline V lookup: CDR1 SGHRS, CDR2 YFSETQ. V lost 2 bases and J 4 bases, leaving 17 bases between the germline ends. CDR3 sequence reads: CASSFDPQAFADTQYF. CDR3 DNA: TGCGCCAGCAGCTTTGATCCCCAGGCGTTCGCAGATACGCAGTATTTT.

The chain combines TRBV6-5 with TRBJ1-2; D may be TRBD1 (5 bases). The CDR3 is made up of 14 amino acids. Germline CDR1 is MNHEY and CDR2 is SVGAGI. V was cut by 0 bases and J by 7 bases, with 12 bases left in between. This CDR3 reads CASSYSIGARGYTF. For the CDR3, the DNA is TGTGCCAGCAGTTACTCGATAGGGGCGCGTGGCTACACCTTC.

This clone was found once. The gene calls are TRBV27 and TRBJ1-4; perhaps TRBD1 as D (5 bases). Germline V gene sequence: CDR1 MNHEY, CDR2 SMNVEV (reference sequence). Trimming removed 0 bases at V and 6 bases at J, with 11 bases between. This CDR3 comprises 15 residues. The CDR3: CASSLSSGYYEKLFF. The CDR3 region has the DNA TGTGCCAGCAGTTTATCCTCAGGGTATTATGAAAAACTGTTTTTT.

The chain employs TRBV10-2 and TRBJ2-1; D might be TRBD2 (7 bases). The germline V gene has CDR1 WSHSY and CDR2 SAAADI. V was clipped by 4 bases and J by 6 bases, with 13 bases between them. This CDR3 is built from 14 residues. This CDR3 is CASSVGGGGNEQFF. Written as DNA, the CDR3 is TGCGCCAGCAGTGTGGGAGGGGGAGGCAATGAGCAGTTCTTC.

V and J are TRBV9 and TRBJ1-1, with D possibly being TRBD1 (6 bases). CDR3 length: 19 amino acids. Between the trimmed V and J ends, which lost 0 bases and 1 base, there was a span of 22 bases. Germline-derived CDR1 and CDR2 are SGDLS and YYNGEE. CDR3 in amino acids: CASSVVANPGGRPNTEAFF. CDR3 coding DNA: TGTGCCAGCAGCGTAGTAGCCAACCCGGGGGGCAGGCCGAACACTGAAGCTTTCTTT.

V gene TRBV5-1 combines with J gene TRBJ2-7, with 7 bases aligning to TRBD2. V lost 3 bases to trimming and J lost 2 bases; unmatched junction nucleotides: 5. Germline CDR1 SGHRS, CDR2 YFSETQ. The CDR3 is 14 amino acids. The CDR3 nucleotides read TGCGCCAGCAGCTGGGGAGGGGCAACCTACGAGCAGTACTTC. This encodes CASSWGGATYEQYF.

CDR3 amino acids: CASSIAGTGIRTEAFF. The CDR3 DNA reads as TGTGCCAGTAGTATTGCCGGGACAGGGATTAGAACTGAAGCTTTCTTT. V gene TRBV19 combines with J gene TRBJ1-1, with 9 positions matching TRBD1. This CDR3 contains 16 residues. The junction had 10 bases not matched to a gene; V was cut back by 3 bases and J by 5 bases. From germline, CDR1 is LNHDA and CDR2 SQIVND (reference sequence).

This rearrangement joins TRBV28 to TRBJ1-2; the D is unclear. The CDR3 spans 12 residues. Germline values: CDR1 MDHEN, CDR2 SYDVKM. Trimming shortened V by 9 bases and J by 5 bases, and 13 bases separated the two germline ends. CDR3 nucleotide sequence: TGTGCCAGTAAGACAAGTGAATATGGCTACACCTTC. This encodes CASKTSEYGYTF.

The chain is built from TRBV7-9 and TRBJ1-1; D unresolved. CDR3 length: 14 residues. Germline CDR1 and CDR2: SEHNR and FQNEAQ (reference sequence). V was clipped by 1 base and J by 7 bases, with 13 bases between them. The DNA for the CDR3 is TGTGCCAGCAGCTTAGAAGGTTTCTGGAGTGAAGCTTTCTTT. This gives the protein CASSLEGFWSEAFF.

This chain connects TRBV2 to TRBJ2-2; 10 bases are a match to TRBD1. Germline loops: CDR1 SNHLY, CDR2 FYNNEI. The CDR3 extends over 15 amino acids. V dropped 5 bases and J dropped 7; count of bases not matched to a gene: 7. CDR3: CASSLLGQGNGELFF. The CDR3 DNA follows: TGTGCCAGCAGTCTTCTGGGACAGGGGAACGGGGAGCTGTTTTTT.

The chain links TRBV7-9 to TRBJ1-2; 9 positions agree with TRBD1. The CDR3 is 15 residues long. Looked up from germline, CDR1 is SEHNR and CDR2 is FQNEAQ (reference sequence). Trimming at V came to 4 bases and at J to 7 bases, leaving 10 bases not matched to a gene. The CDR3 DNA reads TGTGCCAGCAGCTCTTGGGCGGGACAGGGAATTGGCTACACCTTC. It translates to CASSSWAGQGIGYTF. Full variable domain (missing parts from reference TRBV7-9 and TRBJ1-2): DTGVSQNPRHKITKRGQNVTFRCDPISEHNRLYWYRQTLGQGPEFLTYFQNEAQLEKSRLLSDRFSAERPKGSFSTLEIQRTEQGDSAMYLCASSSWAGQGIGYTFGSGTRLTVV.

The chain combines TRBV5-1 with TRBJ2-7, with 8 nucleotides matching TRBD1. Germline V lookup: CDR1 SGHRS, CDR2 YFSETQ. The CDR3 is 15 amino acids. J was trimmed by 3 bases and V by 4 bases; bases with no gene match: 9. This CDR3 is CASSLEDREIYEQYF. CDR3 bases: TGCGCCAGCAGCCTGGAGGACAGGGAGATCTACGAGCAGTACTTC.

CDR3 loop: CASSAMGDYNEQFF. CDR3 nucleotide sequence: TGTGCCAGCAGTGCTATGGGCGACTACAATGAGCAGTTCTTC. The V call is TRBV6-4, the J call TRBJ2-1; D remains unclear. The CDR3 totals 14 residues. Deletions cut 4 bases from V and 3 bases from J, with 10 bases between. From germline, CDR1 is MRHNA and CDR2 SNTAGT.

J is TRBJ1-4 and V is TRBV10-3, with 12 positions matching TRBD1. The CDR3 runs 19 residues. Trimming at V came to 6 bases and at J to 4 bases, leaving 15 bases not matched to a gene. Germline CDR1 reads ENHRY; CDR2 reads SYGVKD. The CDR3 DNA sequence: TGTGCCATCAGCTCCGGGACAGGGGGCCCCGGAACTATTAATGAAAAACTGTTTTTT. Translated: CAISSGTGGPGTINEKLFF.

The gene calls are TRBV5-4 and TRBJ1-2, with TRBD1 matching 11 bases. The V gene end was trimmed by 3 bases and the J gene end by 7 bases; junction bases not matched to a gene: 8. The length of the CDR3 is 15 residues. Germline loops: CDR1 SGHNT, CDR2 YYREEE (reference sequence). CDR3: CASSSPDRGHGGYTF. The CDR3 DNA is TGTGCCAGCAGCTCACCGGACAGGGGGCATGGTGGCTACACCTTC.

The V and J genes are TRBV6-6 and TRBJ2-5; a weak D match, TRBD2 (7 bases). The CDR3 sequence is 14 residues long. From germline, CDR1 is MNHNY and CDR2 SVGAGI (reference sequence). Trimming took 11 bases from V and 7 from J, leaving 23 bases between them. The CDR3 sequence: CAGGPVPPGGTQYF. In DNA, the CDR3 is TGTGCCGGGGGCCCCGTACCCCCGGGGGGGACCCAGTACTTC.

The rearrangement uses TRBV4-1 and TRBJ1-2; TRBD1 is a possible D gene (5 bases). Germline CDR1 MGHRA, CDR2 YSYEKL. The V gene lost 0 bases and the J gene lost 1 base, with 12 bases spanning the gap. The CDR3 sequence is 16 residues long. CDR3 in amino acids: CASSQEEGPINYGYTF. DNA of the CDR3: TGCGCCAGCAGCCAAGAGGAGGGGCCCATTAACTATGGCTACACCTTC.

The chain employs TRBV18 and TRBJ2-7, with TRBD2 matching 7 bases. The CDR3 has 15 residues. Germline CDR1 is KGHSH and CDR2 is LQKENI. The trim removed 6 bases at V and 2 bases at J, leaving 10 bases unmatched. This CDR3 reads CASSPAAGDPYEQYF. The CDR3 DNA follows: TGTGCCAGCTCCCCCGCGGCGGGGGACCCCTACGAGCAGTACTTC.

J is TRBJ2-5 and V is TRBV5-1; TRBD2 matches at 8 bases. Germline V lookup: CDR1 SGHRS, CDR2 YFSETQ. The CDR3 consists of 18 residues. The trim removed 0 bases at V and 4 bases at J, leaving 14 bases unmatched. DNA of the CDR3: TGCGCCAGCAGCTTGGGAACGACTAGCGTAGGCTCCCCAGAGACCCAGTACTTC. Amino acid sequence: CASSLGTTSVGSPETQYF.

V and J are TRBV19 and TRBJ1-3; no reliable D call. Trimming cost V 5 bases and J 0 bases, with 11 bases left between them. The CDR3 is made up of 15 amino acids. Germline values: CDR1 LNHDA, CDR2 SQIVND (reference sequence). Here the CDR3 DNA reads TGTGCCAGTAGTTCCAGACTGCTCTCTGGAAACACCATATATTTT. Protein: CASSSRLLSGNTIYF.

The rearrangement uses TRBV5-4 and TRBJ1-1, with unresolved D. Germline CDR1 reads SGHNT; CDR2 reads YYREEE (reference sequence). V lost 4 bases and J 4 bases, leaving 17 bases between the germline ends. This CDR3 region has 15 residues. CDR3 coding DNA: TGTGCCAGCAGCCAGTATTCGGGGTCCTTCACTGAAGCTTTCTTT. As protein: CASSQYSGSFTEAFF.

The V call is TRBV4-3, the J call TRBJ1-2; D gene ambiguous. This CDR3 spans 14 amino acids. Per germline, CDR1 LGHNA and CDR2 YSLEER. Trimming stripped 2 bases from V and 4 bases from J, with 11 bases between. As DNA, the CDR3 is TGCGCCAGCAGCCAATCCCTATCAAGCTATGGCTACACCTTC. Its protein is CASSQSLSSYGYTF.

The rearrangement uses TRBV4-1 and TRBJ1-1, with D perhaps matching TRBD1 (6 bases). CDR1 and CDR2 (germline): MGHRA, YSYEKL. This CDR3 comprises 15 residues. V was clipped by 3 bases and J by 1 base, with 12 bases between them. This CDR3 is CASSQGHVPNTEAFF. CDR3 sequence (DNA): TGCGCCAGCAGCCAGGGACACGTTCCGAACACTGAAGCTTTCTTT.

This clone has a single count. The rearrangement links TRBV4-3 to TRBJ1-1, with D uncertain. Trimming took off 3 bases at V and 0 bases at J, with 11 bases between the two ends. The CDR3 totals 15 residues. Germline V gene data show CDR1 as LGHNA and CDR2 as YSLEER. In nucleotides, the CDR3 is TGCGCCAGCAGCCACAGCGCACGGGTGAACACTGAAGCTTTCTTT. Its protein is CASSHSARVNTEAFF.

V gene TRBV28 combines with J gene TRBJ1-1; 10 bases fit TRBD1. The CDR3 length is 14 residues. V gave up 5 bases and J gave up 10 bases; unmatched junction bases: 10. The V gene's germline CDR1 is MDHEN and CDR2 SYDVKM. The CDR3 loop reads CASSGDRGDLGAFF. As DNA, the CDR3 is TGTGCCAGCAGTGGGGACAGGGGCGACTTGGGAGCTTTCTTT.

This chain joins TRBV5-1 and TRBJ2-5; 9 nucleotides align to TRBD2. The V gene end was trimmed by 4 bases and the J gene end by 2 bases; junction bases not matched to a gene: 9. The germline V gene encodes CDR1 SGHRS and CDR2 YFSETQ. The CDR3 covers 16 residues. CDR3: CASSPGAGGRQETQYF. CDR3 coding DNA: TGCGCCAGCAGCCCCGGAGCGGGGGGAAGACAAGAGACCCAGTACTTC.